This T cell receptor beta chain was sequenced for a study of blood T cell repertoires in COVID-19. In the study overall: The study drew acute and convalescent COVID-19 samples from the United States, Italy and Spain. T cells, B-cell-depleted T cells, or PBMCs supplied cDNA or gDNA.

In the original analysis: Reference gene primers were amplified, and this amplification served to estimate nucleated cell counts. Profiling relied on immunoSEQ multiplex PCR, and the TCRdb table lists in-frame clones only, not all of them. V, J and clone size were drawn from that table, and D and trimming were deduced from the DNA. Here the sample spans about 140,000 clones, 87% being singletons. Germline loops: CDR1 MNHNS, CDR2 SASEGT. V dropped 2 bases and J dropped 2 bases, with 16 bases sitting between them. CDR3 size: 16 residues. The sequence was obtained from a woman in her forties or fifties with acute or convalescent COVID-19. This sequence joins TRBV6-1 and TRBJ2-7; D possibly corresponds to TRBD1 (5 bases). The sequenced material came from peripheral blood. The CDR3 spells CASSEYERQPAYEQYF. In DNA form, the CDR3 reads TGTGCCAGCAGTGAATATGAACGACAGCCTGCCTACGAGCAGTACTTC.